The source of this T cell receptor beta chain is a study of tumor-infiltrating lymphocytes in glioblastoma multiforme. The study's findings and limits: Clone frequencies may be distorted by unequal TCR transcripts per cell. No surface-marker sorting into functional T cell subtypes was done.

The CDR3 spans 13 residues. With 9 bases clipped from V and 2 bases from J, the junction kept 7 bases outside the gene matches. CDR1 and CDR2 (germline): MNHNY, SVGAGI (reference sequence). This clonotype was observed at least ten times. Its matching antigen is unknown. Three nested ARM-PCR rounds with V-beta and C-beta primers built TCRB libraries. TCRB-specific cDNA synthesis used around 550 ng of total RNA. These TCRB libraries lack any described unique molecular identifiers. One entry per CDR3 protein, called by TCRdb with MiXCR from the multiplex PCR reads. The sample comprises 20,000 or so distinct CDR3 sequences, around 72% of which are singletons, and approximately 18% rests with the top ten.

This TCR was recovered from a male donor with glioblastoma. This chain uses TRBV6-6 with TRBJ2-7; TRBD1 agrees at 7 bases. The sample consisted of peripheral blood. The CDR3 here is CASTGDAAYEQYF. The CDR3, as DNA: TGTGCCAGTACAGGGGACGCCGCCTACGAGCAGTACTTC.